Presented here are 10 T cell receptor beta chains from one specimen sequenced in a study of blood T cells in healthy people across ages. The authors ran a second PCR of roughly 6 to 12 cycles using a sample-barcoded 5' primer and a J-beta primer mix. MiXCR, applied by TCRdb to the 5' RACE reads, yields one record per CDR3 protein. This table holds some 1.5 million distinct CDR3 sequences, under 30% found once. Specimen: blood. All receptors derive from a woman younger than 45 in good health.

A note on this clonotype: Relative to the germline gene, one junction end is altered; a read error may explain this. V gene TRBV4-2 combines with J gene TRBJ1-2; D may be TRBD1 (6 bases). Germline CDR1 is LGHNA and CDR2 is YNFKEQ. CDR3 length: 14 amino acids. CDR3 coding DNA: TGTGCCAGCAACCAAGATGAGGACAGCTCAGGCTACACCTTC. It codes for CASNQDEDSSGYTF.

This clonotype was observed a handful of times. This chain joins TRBV5-1 and TRBJ1-2; D is ambiguous. The germline CDR1 and CDR2 sequences are SGHRS and YFSETQ. The ends were cut back, 1 base at V and 1 base at J, with 8 bases in the middle. The CDR3 covers 14 residues. The CDR3 spells CASSLNQVNYGYTF. The CDR3 DNA follows: TGCGCCAGCAGCTTGAATCAAGTTAACTATGGCTACACCTTC.

This chain links TRBV5-1 with TRBJ1-2, with TRBD1 matching over 8 bases. J gave up 4 bases and V 3 bases, and 8 bases lay outside the gene matches. From germline, CDR1 is SGHRS and CDR2 YFSETQ. CDR3 length equals 15 residues. CDR3 in amino acids: CASSSAAGGSYGYTF. The CDR3 bases are TGCGCCAGCAGCTCTGCGGCAGGGGGCAGCTATGGCTACACCTTC. The full variable domain, with the rest looked up from reference TRBV5-1 and TRBJ1-2, is KAGVTQTPRYLIKTRGQQVTLSCSPISGHRSVSWYQQTPGQGLQFLFEYFSETQRNKGNFPGRFSGRQFSNSRSEMNVSTLELGDSALYLCASSSAAGGSYGYTFGSGTRLTVV.

J is TRBJ1-4 and V is TRBV20-1, with D perhaps matching TRBD1 (6 bases). The CDR3 runs to 14 residues. The V end was cut by 6 bases, the J end by 5 bases, with 16 bases between. Germline V gene sequence: CDR1 DFQATT, CDR2 SNEGSKA (reference sequence). Here the CDR3 DNA reads TGCAGTGCCCCTGAACAGGGCCCGAATGAAAAACTGTTTTTT. It translates to CSAPEQGPNEKLFF.

The chain employs TRBV5-1 and TRBJ2-4, with D possibly being TRBD2 (6 bases). The J call may be wrong; the DNA end is better matched by TRBJ2-7. This CDR3 comprises 16 residues. Germline values: CDR1 SGHRS, CDR2 YFSETQ. The CDR3 DNA reads as TGCGCCAGCAGCACCTCCGGGACCTGGGGGGCCTACGAGCAGTACTTC. Protein sequence: CASSTSGTWGAYEQYF.

This clonotype was seen once. The chain carries TRBV2 and TRBJ2-7, with D tentatively TRBD2 (6 bases). Trimming took 8 bases from V and 0 from J, leaving 20 bases between them. This CDR3 is built from 16 residues. Germline CDR1 SNHLY, CDR2 FYNNEI. In DNA, the CDR3 is TGTGCCAGCGGGGGACGAGCGGAGGGGAGCTCCTACGAGCAGTACTTC. Translation: CASGGRAEGSSYEQYF. The entire variable domain, with the rest obtained from reference TRBV2 and TRBJ2-7, is as follows: EPEVTQTPSHQVTQMGQEVILRCVPISNHLYFYWYRQILGQKVEFLVSFYNNEISEKSEIFDDQFSVERPDGSNFTLKIRSTKLEDSAMYFCASGGRAEGSSYEQYFGPGTRLTVT.

J is TRBJ2-4 and V is TRBV3-1; the D gene is possibly TRBD2 (5 bases). V dropped 7 bases and J dropped 13 bases, with 17 bases sitting between them. Germline CDR1 LGHDT, CDR2 YNNKEL (reference sequence). This CDR3 comprises 12 residues. This CDR3 is CASTGPYGEQYF. The CDR3, as DNA: TGTGCCAGCACCGGGCCCTATGGGGAGCAGTACTTC.

This rearrangement joins TRBV5-5 to TRBJ1-2; TRBD1 agrees at 12 bases. V dropped 5 bases and J dropped 4; count of bases not matched to a gene: 6. Germline V gene lookup returns CDR1 SGHKS and CDR2 YYEKEE (reference sequence). CDR3 length equals 15 residues. The CDR3 here is CASRFLGQGAYGYTF. In DNA form, the CDR3 reads TGTGCCAGCAGATTTTTGGGACAGGGGGCCTATGGCTACACCTTC.

This rearrangement joins TRBV18 to TRBJ2-7; D perhaps matches TRBD1 (6 bases). The germline V gene encodes CDR1 KGHSH and CDR2 LQKENI. V was shortened by 6 bases and J by 1 base, with 19 bases between the two germline ends. CDR3 size: 16 residues. The CDR3, as DNA: TGTGCCAGCTCGGAGCAGACAGGTGCCATTTCCTACGAGCAGTACTTC. It translates to CASSEQTGAISYEQYF. Drawing the rest from reference TRBV18 and TRBJ2-7, the complete variable domain is NAGVMQNPRHLVRRRGQEARLRCSPMKGHSHVYWYRQLPEEGLKFMVYLQKENIIDESGMPKERFSAEFPKEGPSILRIQQVVRGDSAAYFCASSEQTGAISYEQYFGPGTRLTVT.

A single count supports this clonotype. The rearrangement uses TRBV2 and TRBJ1-2; D uncertain. V shed 1 base and J shed 8 bases, with 17 bases lying between them. The CDR3 contains 15 residues. CDR1 is SNHLY, CDR2 FYNNEI, per germline. In nucleotides, the CDR3 is TGTGCCAGCAGTGAAGGACGCCCCTCATGGGCCGGCTACACCTTC. Translated, it gives CASSEGRPSWAGYTF.